These 28 T cell receptor beta chains came from one sample sequenced in a study of CD8 T cells in ankylosing spondylitis. TCRdb recomputed calls from the 5' RACE reads with MiXCR, one row per CDR3 protein. The sample lists around 210,000 distinct CDR3 sequences, roughly 8.2% seen once, with approximately 4.8% in the top ten. The sequencing input was blood, either unsorted or a sorted T cell fraction (not recorded which). These receptors were obtained from a female donor with ankylosing spondylitis or in good health (not recorded which).

The chain is built from TRBV7-9 and TRBJ2-7; D is unclear. CDR1 is SEHNR and CDR2 is FQNEAQ in the germline V gene (reference sequence). Trimming cost V 5 bases and J 2 bases, with 7 bases left between them. The CDR3 totals 12 residues. The CDR3 is CASSHSTYEQYF. In DNA, the CDR3 is TGTGCCAGCAGCCATAGTACCTACGAGCAGTACTTC.

This clonotype was recorded many times. The chain combines TRBV7-8 with TRBJ1-1; D perhaps matches TRBD1 (6 bases). Trimming removed 3 bases at V and 1 base at J, with 15 bases between. Germline V gene sequence: CDR1 SGHVS, CDR2 FQNEAQ. The CDR3 loop spans 16 amino acids. CDR3 protein: CASSFSGAQANTEAFF. CDR3 coding DNA: TGTGCCAGCAGCTTTTCGGGGGCACAGGCGAACACTGAAGCTTTCTTT.

The rearrangement links TRBV7-8 to TRBJ2-2; D is tentatively TRBD1 or TRBD2 (5 bases each). V was trimmed by 6 bases and J by 4 bases, leaving 15 bases between them. The germline CDR1 and CDR2 sequences are SGHVS and FQNEAQ. The CDR3 has 15 residues. The CDR3 protein is CASRGESGSTGELFF. The CDR3 nucleotides are TGTGCCAGCAGGGGGGAAAGCGGAAGCACCGGGGAGCTGTTTTTT.

This clonotype was picked up many times. The J gene is TRBJ2-1, the V gene TRBV7-2; 8 nucleotides align to TRBD2. The V gene end was trimmed by 2 bases and the J gene end by 8 bases; junction bases not matched to a gene: 5. This CDR3 spans 14 amino acids. Germline V gene lookup returns CDR1 SGHTA and CDR2 FQGNSA. CDR3 nucleotide sequence: TGTGCCAGCAGCTTAAGCGGGAGCCCCTATGAGCAGTTCTTC. Protein sequence: CASSLSGSPYEQFF.

This clonotype was recorded a few times. The chain couples TRBV5-1 to TRBJ2-7; unclear D gene. CDR1 is SGHRS, CDR2 YFSETQ, per germline. The CDR3 is made up of 13 amino acids. V was cut by 0 bases and J by 5 bases, with 9 bases left in between. CDR3 loop: CASSLGGVDEQYF. As DNA, the CDR3 is TGCGCCAGCAGCTTGGGTGGGGTAGACGAGCAGTACTTC.

This clonotype was detected only a few times. V and J are TRBV20-1 and TRBJ2-3; 16 nucleotides agree with TRBD2. The J segment lost 1 base and the V segment lost 6 bases, leaving 13 bases of the junction unmatched. This CDR3 region has 19 residues. Germline V lookup: CDR1 DFQATT, CDR2 SNEGSKA (reference sequence). CDR3 in DNA: TGCAGTGCAGAAGTAACGGGACTAGCGGGAGGGTGGGGCACAGATACGCAGTATTTT. Amino acids: CSAEVTGLAGGWGTDTQYF.

This clonotype appeared a few times. The rearrangement joins TRBV7-9 to TRBJ2-1, with D tentatively TRBD2 (5 bases). The CDR3 sequence is 14 residues long. V was shortened by 3 bases and J by 3 bases, with 9 bases between the two germline ends. The germline gives CDR1 SEHNR, CDR2 FQNEAQ (reference sequence). The CDR3 DNA reads TGTGCCAGCAGCTTCCTCCGGGACTACAATGAGCAGTTCTTC. As protein: CASSFLRDYNEQFF.

This clonotype was detected a few times. The rearrangement joins TRBV29-1 to TRBJ2-3; the match to TRBD2 covers 11 bases. Unmatched junction bases numbered 10, after V lost 7 bases and J lost 4 bases. This CDR3 spans 15 amino acids. Germline V gives CDR1 SQVTM, CDR2 ANQGSEA. CDR3 in amino acids: CSGRLAGQVSDTQYF. The CDR3 DNA is TGCAGCGGTCGACTAGCGGGACAGGTTTCAGATACGCAGTATTTT.

This clonotype was picked up a small number of times. The V and J genes are TRBV11-2 and TRBJ2-7, with 11 bases that match TRBD2. Germline loops: CDR1 SGHAT, CDR2 FQNNGV. The ends lost 6 bases at V and 6 bases at J; junction bases unmatched: 16. The CDR3 is 17 residues long. The CDR3 reads CASSRLSSGRAFCEQYF. In nucleotides, the CDR3 is TGTGCCAGCAGTAGGTTGAGTAGCGGGAGGGCCTTCTGCGAGCAGTACTTC.

This clonotype was recorded at least ten times. The gene calls are TRBV18 and TRBJ2-3, with 12 positions matching TRBD2. CDR1 KGHSH and CDR2 LQKENI come from the germline V gene. The CDR3 is 16 amino acids. V shed 1 base and J 2 bases; nucleotides not matched to a gene: 1. The CDR3 sequence is CASSPRTSGNTDTQYF. In DNA form, the CDR3 reads TGTGCCAGCTCACCACGGACTAGCGGGAACACAGATACGCAGTATTTT.

The J gene is TRBJ2-1, the V gene TRBV29-1; D remains ambiguous. Trimming took 4 bases from V and 7 from J, leaving 11 bases between them. Germline CDR1 and CDR2: SQVTM and ANQGSEA. The length of the CDR3 is 12 residues. The CDR3 loop reads CSVVVGRNEQFF. The CDR3, as DNA: TGCAGCGTTGTGGTGGGCCGGAATGAGCAGTTCTTC.

There are many counts of this clonotype. This chain uses TRBV19 with TRBJ1-3; no firm D call. The CDR3 has 14 amino acids. CDR1 LNHDA and CDR2 SQIVND come from the germline V gene (reference sequence). Trimming cost V 4 bases and J 2 bases, with 9 bases left between them. The CDR3 DNA reads as TGTGCCAGTAGTACCAGCCGAACTGGAAACACCATATATTTT. Its translation: CASSTSRTGNTIYF.

This clonotype was seen many times. This rearrangement joins TRBV5-1 to TRBJ2-7; no firm D call. The germline V gene encodes CDR1 SGHRS and CDR2 YFSETQ. This CDR3 spans 14 amino acids. The V end was cut by 2 bases, the J end by 2 bases, with 11 bases between. The CDR3 nucleotides read TGCGCCAGCAGCTTACTTGACCGAGCCTACGAGCAGTACTTC. Protein product: CASSLLDRAYEQYF. The variable domain in full, with the rest retrieved from reference TRBV5-1 and TRBJ2-7, is KAGVTQTPRYLIKTRGQQVTLSCSPISGHRSVSWYQQTPGQGLQFLFEYFSETQRNKGNFPGRFSGRQFSNSRSEMNVSTLELGDSALYLCASSLLDRAYEQYFGPGTRLTVT.

This clonotype was recorded many times. The chain employs TRBV29-1 and TRBJ1-2, with 9 bases fitting TRBD1. J lost 5 bases, V lost 7 bases, and 5 bases had no gene match. CDR3 length: 12 amino acids. CDR1 and CDR2 from the germline V gene are SQVTM and ANQGSEA. Written as DNA, the CDR3 is TGCAGCGCCGGACAGGGGCAATATGGCTACACCTTC. Protein product: CSAGQGQYGYTF. The full variable domain, completed using reference TRBV29-1 and TRBJ1-2, is SAVISQKPSRDICQRGTSLTIQCQVDSQVTMMFWYRQQPGQSLTLIATANQGSEATYESGFVIDKFPISRPNLTFSTLTVSNMSPEDSSIYLCSAGQGQYGYTFGSGTRLTVV.

Many counts were recorded for this clonotype. V usage is TRBV11-2 and J usage is TRBJ2-5; the D is unclear. The germline CDR1 and CDR2 sequences are SGHAT and FQNNGV. The CDR3 loop spans 15 amino acids. V gave up 5 bases and J gave up 5 bases, with 18 bases separating them. CDR3 residues: CASSHDWKGKETQYF. In nucleotides, the CDR3 is TGTGCCAGCAGCCACGACTGGAAAGGGAAGGAGACCCAGTACTTC.

This clonotype was detected many times. The J gene is TRBJ1-6, the V gene TRBV5-1; no firm D call. The CDR3 totals 13 residues. V lost 6 bases, J lost 8 bases, and 12 bases lay in between. CDR1 is SGHRS, CDR2 YFSETQ, per germline. The DNA for the CDR3 is TGCGCCAGCACGCTCGGGAGGGATTCACCCCTCCACTTT. Protein product: CASTLGRDSPLHF.

The chain carries TRBV24-1 and TRBJ2-2; no reliable D call. Germline CDR1 KGHDR, CDR2 SFDVKD. CDR3 length equals 14 residues. The V and J ends lost 2 bases and 0 bases respectively, with 3 bases between them. The CDR3 DNA follows: TGTGCCACCAGTGATTCAGCGAACACCGGGGAGCTGTTTTTT. Translated: CATSDSANTGELFF.

This clonotype was counted a few times. The chain uses TRBV7-2 and TRBJ2-1; D is unresolved. This CDR3 comprises 14 residues. Germline V gives CDR1 SGHTA, CDR2 FQGNSA. Trimming cost V 6 bases and J 6 bases, with 15 bases left between them. This CDR3 reads CASSPLGPSNEQFF. The CDR3 nucleotides are TGTGCCAGCAGTCCCCTAGGACCAAGCAATGAGCAGTTCTTC.

This clonotype was picked up many times. The rearrangement links TRBV5-1 to TRBJ2-5; D possibly uses TRBD1 or TRBD2 (5 bases each). V lost 3 bases, J lost 4 bases, and 13 bases lay in between. Germline lookup yields CDR1 SGHRS and CDR2 YFSETQ. The CDR3 runs to 14 residues. The CDR3 loop reads CASSSRDPRETQYF. Here the CDR3 DNA reads TGCGCCAGCAGCTCCCGGGACCCCCGAGAGACCCAGTACTTC. The full variable domain, completed using reference TRBV5-1 and TRBJ2-5, is KAGVTQTPRYLIKTRGQQVTLSCSPISGHRSVSWYQQTPGQGLQFLFEYFSETQRNKGNFPGRFSGRQFSNSRSEMNVSTLELGDSALYLCASSSRDPRETQYFGPGTRLLVL.

Only one count was recorded for this clonotype. The J gene is TRBJ1-2, the V gene TRBV9, with 8 bases identical to TRBD1. The CDR3 has 14 amino acids. Germline V gives CDR1 SGDLS, CDR2 YYNGEE. V lost 4 bases to trimming and J lost 8 bases; unmatched junction nucleotides: 10. The chain's CDR3 is CASSLRTGSEGYTF. The CDR3 coding sequence is TGTGCCAGCAGCCTAAGGACAGGGTCGGAAGGCTACACCTTC. The full variable domain, completed using reference TRBV9 and TRBJ1-2, is DSGVTQTPKHLITATGQRVTLRCSPRSGDLSVYWYQQSLDQGLQFLIQYYNGEERAKGNILERFSAQQFPDLHSELNLSSLELGDSALYFCASSLRTGSEGYTFGSGTRLTVV.

In its sample, this clonotype was seen many times. This chain joins TRBV9 and TRBJ1-1, with 9 bases lining up with TRBD1. The length of the CDR3 is 13 residues. The V and J ends lost 3 bases and 4 bases, in that order; junction bases with no gene match: 1. Germline V gene lookup returns CDR1 SGDLS and CDR2 YYNGEE. The CDR3 is CASSGQGVTEAFF. The CDR3 DNA sequence: TGTGCCAGCAGCGGACAGGGGGTCACTGAAGCTTTCTTT.

V is TRBV27 and J is TRBJ2-5, with 10 bases lining up with TRBD1. V trimming: 3 bases; J trimming: 5 bases; junction bases outside the gene matches: 0. CDR3 length equals 13 residues. Per the germline V gene, CDR1 is MNHEY and CDR2 is SMNVEV (reference sequence). The CDR3 sequence: CASSLGQGETQYF. The CDR3 region has the DNA TGTGCCAGCAGTTTGGGACAGGGGGAGACCCAGTACTTC.

At least ten counts were recorded for this clonotype. One end of the junction does not line up with germline, which may come from a read error. This chain links TRBV7-2 with TRBJ2-3; weak D call: TRBD1 (6 bases). CDR3 size: 17 residues. The germline gives CDR1 SGHTA, CDR2 FQGNSA. The CDR3 loop is CASSFLAIQGGTDTQCF. For the CDR3, the DNA is TGTGCCAGCAGCTTCTTGGCAATACAGGGCGGCACAGATACGCAGTGTTTT.

This clonotype has at least ten counts. V and J are TRBV5-1 and TRBJ2-4; D uncertain. The ends were cut back, 4 bases at V and 3 bases at J, with 8 bases in the middle. Germline loops: CDR1 SGHRS, CDR2 YFSETQ. The CDR3 consists of 13 residues. The CDR3 sequence is CASSPGIKNIQYF. In DNA form, the CDR3 reads TGCGCCAGCAGCCCGGGTATCAAAAACATTCAGTACTTC.

This clonotype was detected many times. V and J are TRBV6-5 and TRBJ2-3; D possibly matches TRBD1 or TRBD2 (6 bases each). V gave up 3 bases and J gave up 5 bases, with 15 bases separating them. CDR1 MNHEY and CDR2 SVGAGI come from the germline V gene. The CDR3 is 15 residues long. DNA for the CDR3: TGTGCCAGCAGTTATGGATGGGGGGCCGAAGATACGCAGTATTTT. Translated: CASSYGWGAEDTQYF.

This clonotype was counted at least ten times. The chain couples TRBV7-2 to TRBJ2-1; tentatively, D is TRBD2 (6 bases). CDR3 size: 16 residues. Trimming pared 4 bases from V and 8 bases from J, leaving 21 bases between. CDR1 and CDR2 (germline): SGHTA, FQGNSA. CDR3 loop: CASSSLGSGPLDEQFF. In DNA form, the CDR3 reads TGTGCCAGCAGCTCCCTCGGGAGCGGCCCGTTGGATGAGCAGTTCTTC. Looking up the rest from reference TRBV7-2 and TRBJ2-1 gives the full variable domain: GAGVSQSPSNKVTEKGKDVELRCDPISGHTALYWYRQSLGQGLEFLIYFQGNSAPDKSGLPSDRFSAERTGGSVSTLTIQRTQQEDSAVYLCASSSLGSGPLDEQFFGPGTRLTVL.

This clonotype was detected ten times or more. The rearrangement joins TRBV6-5 to TRBJ2-7, with 7 bases aligning to TRBD1. The CDR3 is made up of 14 amino acids. Trimming cost V 3 bases and J 3 bases; bases outside gene matches: 5. Germline V gives CDR1 MNHEY, CDR2 SVGAGI. The CDR3 reads CASSYGQAGYEQYF. CDR3 DNA: TGTGCCAGCAGTTATGGACAGGCTGGCTACGAGCAGTACTTC.

This clonotype was counted at least ten times. The chain employs TRBV20-1 and TRBJ2-1; 7 bases align to TRBD2. Germline loops: CDR1 DFQATT, CDR2 SNEGSKA (reference sequence). This CDR3 has 16 amino acids. After removal of 6 bases from V and 7 bases from J, the junction contained 18 bases not matched to a gene. The CDR3 bases are TGCAGTGCCCCAACGGGGTTGGCGGGAGACCCAAATGAGCAGTTCTTC. It translates to CSAPTGLAGDPNEQFF.